This T cell receptor (beta chain) was profiled in a study of T cells in women clearing cervical HPV infection. Study details: HLA type could not be excluded as a confounder.

A word on this clone: Coverage ceases 3 residues before the CDR3 finishes, and the germline J gene fills in the end.

The ends were cut back, 5 bases at V and 0 bases at J, with 10 bases in the middle. This CDR3 spans 14 amino acids. Germline loops: CDR1 SNHLY, CDR2 FYNNEI. Method: immunoSEQ multiplex PCR; TCRdb's copy keeps in-frame clones and lacks some. Here the sample table reports tens of thousands of clones. Sequencing was performed on blood buffy coat. The chain recombines TRBV2 with TRBJ1-1; D is undetermined. The sequence was collected from a woman between 18 and 69 years old with a cervical HPV16 infection that either progressed to CIN3+ or cleared (not recorded which). This CDR3 reads CASSLNAMNTEAFF. The CDR3 DNA, read in part, is TGTGCCAGCAGTCTAAACGCCATGAACACTGAA. The whole variable domain, remainder taken from reference TRBV2 and TRBJ1-1, is EPEVTQTPSHQVTQMGQEVILRCVPISNHLYFYWYRQILGQKVEFLVSFYNNEISEKSEIFDDQFSVERPDGSNFTLKIRSTKLEDSAMYFCASSLNAMNTEAFFGQGTRLTVV.